The present T cell receptor (beta chain) was sequenced within a study of T cell responses to AZD1222 COVID-19 vaccine (dated by TCRdb to the early 2020s). At the level of the whole study: AZD1222 recipients given second doses at about 4 weeks or at about 12 weeks were pooled, since spike-specific TCR depth and breadth were not found to differ between the two schedules. TCR sequencing covered roughly 230 trial participants: some 210 given two doses of AZD1222 and 26 given two doses of MenACWY control vaccine. Trial participants were enrolled by age into subgroups of 18-55, 56-69 and 70-plus years, and roughly 160, 29 and 62 TCR-sequenced participants, respectively, were included in these subgroups. The investigation overall reported the following: Reportedly, almost half of the unique spike-specific TCRs recognized epitopes lying outside the regions that are mutated in the B.1.351 and B.1.1.7 variants. Spike-specific TCR breadth and depth rose significantly after two AZD1222 doses compared with day 0 and with MenACWY recipients. Conclusions about previously exposed vaccinees were limited because only six AZD1222 recipients were SARS-CoV-2 seropositive at baseline. The 56-69-year group was small, and its depth increase did not reach significance, likely because of low power. Participants were mostly white British, with more females than males. The authors suggested clonal diversity may have been underestimated. No day 14 peak-response samples were available, so repertoires were characterized only after the peak T cell response. The whole spike protein was spanned by vaccine-associated CD4 TCRs, and dominant responses were seen in regions 160-218 and 743-854.

Interpreted using the paper, the time point label stands for: baseline before first vaccination. Vaccinee samples were obtained from the UK trials COV001 and COV002, which included a single-blind randomized controlled phase 2/3 trial of AZD1222 (ChAdOx1 nCoV-19) in healthy adults. For TCRbeta chain sequencing, PBMC samples from trial participants were taken at day 0 and at day 28 after the second dose. Of note for this clone: The specificity of this receptor is unknown. No clone much larger than this one lies a single base away; base qualities are absent.

The CDR3 regions of human TCRbeta chains were subjected to immunosequencing. The original pipeline was this. TCRs in the repertoires were compared against a reference library of SARS-CoV-2-specific TCRs that had been generated with the MIRA antigen-specificity platform. Breadth was defined as the fraction of unique TCRs that were SARS-CoV-2-associated. Depth was defined as the fraction of total T cells that were SARS-CoV-2-associated. Using the MIRA data, each spike-specific TCR was assigned both to the spike region to which the TCR was reactive and to a CD4 or CD8 class. Log10-transformed breadth and depth values were compared by one-way ANOVA with Sidak's multiple comparisons tests. The table comes from immuneACCESS by way of TCRdb, which keeps in-frame sequences with V and J called. Part of the clones is missing from these tables; in studies checked, under half for an unresolved V gene and the rest for unknown reasons. For V, J and clone size, that table is used; D and trimming come from the DNA. A total of some 75,000 clones appear in this sample, 70% to 90% of them only once. The ten largest clones represent roughly a tenth of the sample.

The specimen was peripheral blood, collected on day 0 of AZD1222 vaccination. The TCR sequence derives from an adult in good health.

The DNA sequence is given as TGCAGTGCTCTAGGGGCCTACGAGCAGTACTTC. It translates to CSALGAYEQYF. The chain uses TRBV20-1 and TRBJ2-7; TRBD1 might be the D gene, on 5 matching bases. The CDR3 sequence holds 11 residues, the cysteine and phenylalanine included. The only DNA kept is the CDR3, 33 bases in frame from the first base. The germline ends are 7 bases apart after V is trimmed by 5 bases and J by 2 bases. CDR1 and CDR2, per the germline V gene (reference sequence), are DFQATT and SNEGSKA.